One TCR beta chain is described in this entry. After 5'RACE with constant-segment primers, TCR alpha and TCR beta cDNA libraries carrying sample barcodes and UMIs were obtained. A single record per CDR3 protein comes from TCRdb applying MiXCR to the 5' RACE reads. This table has about 180,000 distinct CDR3 sequences, less than 20% appearing once. These data are taken from a study of T-cell memory formation after mild COVID-19. The V and J ends lost 3 bases and 2 bases respectively, with 9 bases between them. The CDR3 contains 14 residues. The germline V gene encodes CDR1 SGHVS and CDR2 FNYEAQ. J is TRBJ2-3 and V is TRBV7-6; either TRBD1 or TRBD2 may fit D (6 bases each). Sequenced: PBMCs or a T cell subset sorted from them (not recorded which). The source is a man in his late teens or twenties who had mild COVID-19 (a few samples of this study predate the infection). Cell type and time point are not known. DNA of the CDR3: TGTGCCAGCAGCTTGGGGGGCGACACAGATACGCAGTATTTT. Protein: CASSLGGDTDTQYF.